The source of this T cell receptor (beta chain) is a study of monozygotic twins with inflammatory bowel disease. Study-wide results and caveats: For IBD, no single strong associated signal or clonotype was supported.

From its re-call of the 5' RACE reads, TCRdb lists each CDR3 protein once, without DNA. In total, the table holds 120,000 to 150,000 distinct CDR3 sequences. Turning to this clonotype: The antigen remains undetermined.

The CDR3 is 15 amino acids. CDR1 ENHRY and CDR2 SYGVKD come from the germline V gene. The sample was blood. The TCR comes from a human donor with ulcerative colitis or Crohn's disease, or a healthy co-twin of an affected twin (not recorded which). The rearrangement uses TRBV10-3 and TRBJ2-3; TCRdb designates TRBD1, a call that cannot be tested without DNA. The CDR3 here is CAISVGGGSTDTQYF.